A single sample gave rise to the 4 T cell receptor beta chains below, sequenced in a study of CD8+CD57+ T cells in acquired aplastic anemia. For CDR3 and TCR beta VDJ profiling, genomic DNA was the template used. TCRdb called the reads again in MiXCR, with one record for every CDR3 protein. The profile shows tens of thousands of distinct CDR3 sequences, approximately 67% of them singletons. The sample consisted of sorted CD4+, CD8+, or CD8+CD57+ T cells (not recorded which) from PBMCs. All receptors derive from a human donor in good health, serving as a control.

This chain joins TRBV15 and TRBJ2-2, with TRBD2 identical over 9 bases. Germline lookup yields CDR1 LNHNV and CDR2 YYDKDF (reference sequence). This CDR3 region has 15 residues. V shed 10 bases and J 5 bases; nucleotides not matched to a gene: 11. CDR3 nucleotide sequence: TGTGCCAGCAGTGTTGGGCTAGCGGGGACCGGGGAGCTGTTTTTT. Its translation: CASSVGLAGTGELFF.

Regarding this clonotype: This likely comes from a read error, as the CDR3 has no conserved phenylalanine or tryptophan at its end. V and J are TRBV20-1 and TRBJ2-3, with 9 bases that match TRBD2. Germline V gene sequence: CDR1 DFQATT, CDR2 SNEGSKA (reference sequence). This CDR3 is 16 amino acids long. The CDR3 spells CSSRSEAGGAIDTQYL. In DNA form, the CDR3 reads TGCAGTTCTAGATCCGAGGCGGGGGGGGCAATAGATACGCAGTATTTG.

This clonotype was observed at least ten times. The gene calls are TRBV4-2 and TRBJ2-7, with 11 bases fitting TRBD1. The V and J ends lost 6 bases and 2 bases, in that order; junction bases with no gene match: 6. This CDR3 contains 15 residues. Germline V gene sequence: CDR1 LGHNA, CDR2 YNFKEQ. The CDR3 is CASSPGTGGTYEQYF. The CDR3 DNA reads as TGTGCCAGCAGTCCCGGGACAGGGGGAACCTACGAGCAGTACTTC.

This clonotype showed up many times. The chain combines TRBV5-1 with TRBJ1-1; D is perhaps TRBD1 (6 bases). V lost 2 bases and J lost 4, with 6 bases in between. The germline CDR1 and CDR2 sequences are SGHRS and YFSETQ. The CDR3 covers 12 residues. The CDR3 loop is CASSLQGTEAFF. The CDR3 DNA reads TGCGCCAGCAGCTTACAGGGCACTGAAGCTTTCTTT.